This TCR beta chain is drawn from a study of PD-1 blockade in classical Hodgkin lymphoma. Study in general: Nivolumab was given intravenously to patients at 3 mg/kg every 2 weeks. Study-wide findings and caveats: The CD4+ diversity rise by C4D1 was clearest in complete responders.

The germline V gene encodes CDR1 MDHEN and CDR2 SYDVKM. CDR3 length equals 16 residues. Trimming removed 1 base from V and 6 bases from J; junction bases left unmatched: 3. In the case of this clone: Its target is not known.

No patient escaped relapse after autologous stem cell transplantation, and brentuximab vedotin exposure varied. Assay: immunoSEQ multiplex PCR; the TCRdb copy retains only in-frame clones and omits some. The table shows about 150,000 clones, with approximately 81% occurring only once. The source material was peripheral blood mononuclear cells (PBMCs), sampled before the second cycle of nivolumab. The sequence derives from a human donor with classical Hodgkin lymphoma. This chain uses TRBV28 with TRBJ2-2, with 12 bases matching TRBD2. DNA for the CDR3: TGTGCCAGCAGTTTATTAGGACTAGCGGGACCCGGGGAGCTGTTTTTT. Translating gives CASSLLGLAGPGELFF.